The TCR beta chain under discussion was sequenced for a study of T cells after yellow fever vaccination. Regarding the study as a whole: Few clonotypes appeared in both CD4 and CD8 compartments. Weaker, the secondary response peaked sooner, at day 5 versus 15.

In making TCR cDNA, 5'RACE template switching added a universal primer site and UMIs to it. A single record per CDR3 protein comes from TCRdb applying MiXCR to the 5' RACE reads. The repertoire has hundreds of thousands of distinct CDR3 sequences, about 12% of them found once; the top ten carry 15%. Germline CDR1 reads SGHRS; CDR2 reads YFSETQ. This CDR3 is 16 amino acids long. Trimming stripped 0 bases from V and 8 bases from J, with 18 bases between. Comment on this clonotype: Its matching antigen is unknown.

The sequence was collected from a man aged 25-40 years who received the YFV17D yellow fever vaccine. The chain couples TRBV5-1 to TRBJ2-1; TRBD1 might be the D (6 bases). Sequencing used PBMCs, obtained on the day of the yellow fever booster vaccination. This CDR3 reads CASSLGLQGTMDEQFF. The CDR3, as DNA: TGCGCCAGCAGCTTGGGTTTGCAGGGGACAATGGATGAGCAGTTCTTC.